This entry lists 10 T cell receptor beta chains sequenced from one sample in a study of blood T cells in healthy people across ages. A second roughly 7 to 11 cycle PCR used barcoded and J-beta primers. A single record per CDR3 protein comes from TCRdb applying MiXCR to the 5' RACE reads. The table records around 650,000 distinct CDR3 sequences, 40% to 45% of them present only once. Sequenced sample: blood. The receptors shown here come from a man aged 80 or over in good health.

This clonotype has only a few counts. The chain recombines TRBV7-2 with TRBJ2-2; D is unclear. In germline, CDR1 is SGHTA, CDR2 FQGNSA. This CDR3 has 14 residues. Trimming removed 7 bases at V and 4 bases at J, with 13 bases between. Here the CDR3 DNA reads TGTGCCAGCACCCTTTACGGGCGCACCGGGGAGCTGTTTTTT. Its protein is CASTLYGRTGELFF. Variable domain in full (rest from reference TRBV7-2 and TRBJ2-2): GAGVSQSPSNKVTEKGKDVELRCDPISGHTALYWYRQSLGQGLEFLIYFQGNSAPDKSGLPSDRFSAERTGGSVSTLTIQRTQQEDSAVYLCASTLYGRTGELFFGEGSRLTVL.

As for this clonotype: One junction end does not reproduce the germline sequence, and a read error may be involved. The CDR3 bases are TGTGCCAGCAGGGAAGGGGGTTCACCCCTCCACTTT. Protein product: CASREGGSPLHF. V and J are TRBV6-1 and TRBJ1-6; maybe TRBD1 (6 bases). This CDR3 has 12 residues. From germline, CDR1 is MNHNS and CDR2 SASEGT.

This chain connects TRBV11-2 to TRBJ2-7; 7 positions agree with TRBD2. CDR3 length: 13 amino acids. Germline V gene lookup returns CDR1 SGHAT and CDR2 FQNNGV. J lost 7 bases, V lost 5 bases, and 8 bases had no gene match. The CDR3 here is CASSPIGGNEQYF. The CDR3 DNA follows: TGTGCCAGCAGCCCCATCGGGGGGAATGAGCAGTACTTC.

V is TRBV27 and J is TRBJ2-4, with 9 bases aligning to TRBD1. The J call may not be correct, given that the DNA end is closer to TRBJ2-7. CDR3 length: 16 residues. Germline values: CDR1 MNHEY, CDR2 SMNVEV (reference sequence). The chain's CDR3 is CASSLSSGTGYGEQYF. In DNA form, the CDR3 reads TGTGCCAGCAGTTTATCATCCGGGACAGGGTACGGCGAGCAGTACTTC.

The sample holds a few counts of this clonotype. The chain uses TRBV7-9 and TRBJ2-7; TRBD2 is a possible D gene (6 bases). The end of the DNA fits TRBJ2-5 better, so the J call may be wrong. The germline CDR1 and CDR2 sequences are SEHNR and FQNEAQ (reference sequence). The CDR3 extends over 14 amino acids. The CDR3 loop reads CASSALGGEETQYF. Written as DNA, the CDR3 is TGTGCCAGCTCGGCCTTGGGCGGGGAAGAGACCCAGTACTTC.

This clonotype came up a few times. This rearrangement joins TRBV5-1 to TRBJ2-3; D unresolved. Germline CDR1 and CDR2: SGHRS and YFSETQ. Trimming left V 0 bases short and J 6 bases short, with 8 bases between. The CDR3 covers 13 residues. The CDR3 region has the DNA TGCGCCAGCAGCTTGGACCTGGTGGATACGCAGTATTTT. Translation: CASSLDLVDTQYF.

The rearrangement joins TRBV7-6 to TRBJ2-1, with a tentative D call TRBD2 (6 bases). The CDR3 consists of 13 residues. The germline V and J ends were trimmed by 8 bases and 4 bases, with 12 bases remaining between them. Germline V gene lookup returns CDR1 SGHVS and CDR2 FNYEAQ. The CDR3 loop reads CASGIGTYNEQFF. In DNA, the CDR3 is TGTGCCAGCGGGATCGGGACTTACAATGAGCAGTTCTTC.

This clonotype was observed a few times. The chain has TRBV6-5 and TRBJ1-6; D perhaps matches TRBD1 (5 bases). Germline V gives CDR1 MNHEY, CDR2 SVGAGI. CDR3 size: 15 residues. Between the trimmed V and J ends, which lost 7 bases and 4 bases, there was a span of 14 bases. The CDR3 reads CASTEQGSYNSPLHF. DNA of the CDR3: TGTGCCAGCACCGAGCAGGGATCTTATAATTCACCCCTCCACTTT.

The rearrangement joins TRBV12-3 or TRBV12-4 to TRBJ2-5; D tentatively reads TRBD1 or TRBD2 (5 bases each). The CDR3 sequence is 16 residues long. Trimming took 5 bases from V and 5 from J, leaving 21 bases between them. CDR3 nucleotide sequence: TGTGCCAGCAGTCAAAGGGGAGTTGGGTCCCGTGAGACCCAGTACTTC. It encodes CASSQRGVGSRETQYF.

This clonotype was seen ten or more times. V and J are TRBV15 and TRBJ2-4; perhaps D is TRBD1 or TRBD2 (5 bases each). Between the trimmed V and J ends, which lost 3 bases and 0 bases, there was a span of 15 bases. This CDR3 has 17 amino acids. Germline loops: CDR1 LNHNV, CDR2 YYDKDF (reference sequence). The CDR3 loop reads CATSRPGRAIAKNIQYF. CDR3 sequence (DNA): TGTGCCACCAGCAGGCCGGGACGGGCGATAGCCAAAAACATTCAGTACTTC.